A single T cell receptor (beta chain) is shown here with its context. Its target is unknown. The entry originates in a study of cytomegalovirus exposure and HLA in healthy donors. Study outcomes and limitations: Analyzed later, association rates of TCRs varied across HLA loci, with DRB1 most and HLA-C fewest. Immune exposure data for these donors was limited to CMV serostatus.

The CDR3 spans 17 residues. The V gene's germline CDR1 is SGHTA and CDR2 FQGNSA. V lost 0 bases to trimming and J lost 2 bases, with 17 bases between them. The PCR made use of 60 Vbeta and 13 Jbeta primers. Data came from immunoSEQ multiplex PCR; TCRdb stores just in-frame clones and leaves some out. The sample holds around 81,000 clones, around 58% seen once. The sequence came from a man aged 25-45 years in good health and CMV-seropositive. The sequencing sample was made of PBMCs. The J gene is TRBJ2-7, the V gene TRBV7-2; TRBD2 is a possible D gene (5 bases). This CDR3 reads CASSLAKQRGLTYEQYF. CDR3 bases: TGTGCCAGCAGCTTAGCGAAACAGCGCGGACTCACCTACGAGCAGTACTTC.